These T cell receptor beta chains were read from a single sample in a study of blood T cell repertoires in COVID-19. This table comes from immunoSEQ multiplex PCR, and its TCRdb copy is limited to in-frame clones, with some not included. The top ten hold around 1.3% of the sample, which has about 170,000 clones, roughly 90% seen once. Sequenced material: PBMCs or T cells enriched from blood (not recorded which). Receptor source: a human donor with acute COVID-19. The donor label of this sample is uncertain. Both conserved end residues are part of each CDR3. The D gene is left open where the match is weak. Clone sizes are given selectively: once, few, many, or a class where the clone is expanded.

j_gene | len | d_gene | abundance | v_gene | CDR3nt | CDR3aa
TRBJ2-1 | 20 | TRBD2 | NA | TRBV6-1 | TGTGCCAGCAGTGAAGTAAGGCTAGCGGGGGGCCCGAGCTCCTACAATGAGCAGTTCTTC | CASSEVRLAGGPSSYNEQFF
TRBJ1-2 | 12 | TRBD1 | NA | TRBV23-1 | TGCGCCAGCAGTCAACGGGACAGCAACTACACCTTC | CASSQRDSNYTF
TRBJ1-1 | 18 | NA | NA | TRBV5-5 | TGTGCCAGCAGCTTGGGTGCCCTGCTGAGGGAGAAGAACACTGAAGCTTTCTTT | CASSLGALLREKNTEAFF
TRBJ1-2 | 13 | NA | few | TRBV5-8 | TGTGCCAGCAGCTTGGCCCGGGGAGGAGGCTACACCTTC | CASSLARGGGYTF
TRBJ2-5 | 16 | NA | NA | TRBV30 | TGTGCCTGGAGTTCACTGTACGGGGGATCTCAAGAGACCCAGTACTTC | CAWSSLYGGSQETQYF
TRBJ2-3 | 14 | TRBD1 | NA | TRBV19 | TGTGCCACCCGGGACAGGGGTAGCACAGATACGCAGTATTTT | CATRDRGSTDTQYF
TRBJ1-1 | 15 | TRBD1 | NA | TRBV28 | TGTGCCAGCAGGACCTGGACAGGGCCGAACACTGAAGCTTTCTTT | CASRTWTGPNTEAFF
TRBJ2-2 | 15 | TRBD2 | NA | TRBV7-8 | TGTGCCAGCAGCTTAGTAGCGGGGTACACCGGGGAGCTGTTTTTT | CASSLVAGYTGELFF
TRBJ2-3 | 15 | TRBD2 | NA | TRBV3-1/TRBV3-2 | TGTGCCAGCAGCCGTATCGGGGGGGGCACAGATACGCAGTATTTT | CASSRIGGGTDTQYF
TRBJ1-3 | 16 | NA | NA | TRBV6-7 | TGTGCCAGCAGTTACGCGGGGGGGCTTAAGGGAAACACCATATATTTT | CASSYAGGLKGNTIYF
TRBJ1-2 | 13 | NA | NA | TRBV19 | TGTGCCAGTAGCCCAGGGGAGGGCTATGGCTACACCTTC | CASSPGEGYGYTF
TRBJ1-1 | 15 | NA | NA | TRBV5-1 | TGCGCCAGCAGCTCCAATGCGGGGGTGGACACTGAAGCTTTCTTT | CASSSNAGVDTEAFF
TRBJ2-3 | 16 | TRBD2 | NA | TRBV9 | TGTGCCAGCAGCGTAATAGCGGGGGAGAAAACAGATACGCAGTATTTT | CASSVIAGEKTDTQYF
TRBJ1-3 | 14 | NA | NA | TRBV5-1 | TGCGCCAGCAGCTTGGATATTTCCGGAAACACCATATATTTT | CASSLDISGNTIYF
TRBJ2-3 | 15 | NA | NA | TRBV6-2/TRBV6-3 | TGTGCCAGCAGCTCGATGGGGGGGGCAGCAGATACGCAGTATTTT | CASSSMGGAADTQYF
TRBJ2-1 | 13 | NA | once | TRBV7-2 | TGTGCCAGCACTGCGGGGACCATGAGTGAGCAGTTCTTC | CASTAGTMSEQFF
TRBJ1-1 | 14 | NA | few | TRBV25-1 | TGTGCCAGCAGTACAGGGTCTGAGGTTGCTGAAGCTTTCTTT | CASSTGSEVAEAFF
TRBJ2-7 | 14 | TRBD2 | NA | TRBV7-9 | TGTGCCAGCACCCCCCCGGGGGGGGTAGGGGAGCAGTACTTC | CASTPPGGVGEQYF
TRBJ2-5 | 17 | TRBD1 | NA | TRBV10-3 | TGTGCCATCAGTGAGTCGATGGGGACAGGGAGTATTGCGACCCAGTACTTC | CAISESMGTGSIATQYF
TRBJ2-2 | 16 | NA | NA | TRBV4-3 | TGCGCCAGCAGCCAAGAACGACTACCGAACACCGGGGAGCTGTTTTTT | CASSQERLPNTGELFF
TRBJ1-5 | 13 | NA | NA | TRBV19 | TGTGCCAGTAGTGTTCAGGGTGATCAGCCCCAGCATTTT | CASSVQGDQPQHF
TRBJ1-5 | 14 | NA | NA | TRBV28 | TGTGCCAGTACGGGAGGTCCCTTTAATCAGCCCCAGCATTTT | CASTGGPFNQPQHF
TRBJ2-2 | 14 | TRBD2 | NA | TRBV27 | TGTGCCACCGGAGCGGGGAATCCAACCGGGGAGCTGTTTTTT | CATGAGNPTGELFF
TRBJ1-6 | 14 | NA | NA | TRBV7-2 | TGTGCCAGCAGCTTGGGAGACCCAAATTCACCCCTCCACTTT | CASSLGDPNSPLHF
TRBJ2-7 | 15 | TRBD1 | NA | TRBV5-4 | TGTGCCAGCAGCCACGGGACAGCGCCCTCCTACGAGCAGTACTTC | CASSHGTAPSYEQYF
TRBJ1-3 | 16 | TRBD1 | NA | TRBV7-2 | TGTGCCAGCAGCTTAAAGGGACAGCCATTCGATTACACCATATATTTT | CASSLKGQPFDYTIYF
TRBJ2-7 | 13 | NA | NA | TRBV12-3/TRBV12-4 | TGTGCCAGCAGTCCCCAGGGCTCCTACGAGCAGTACTTC | CASSPQGSYEQYF
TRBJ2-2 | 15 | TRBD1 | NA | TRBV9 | TGTGCCAGCAGCGTTGGGACAGGGTTGGTCGGGGAGCTGTTTTTT | CASSVGTGLVGELFF
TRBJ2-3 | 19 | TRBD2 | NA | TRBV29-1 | TGCAGCGTGAGGGGTGGACTAGCGGGGGGAGGGTTTCGGGCAGATACGCAGTATTTT | CSVRGGLAGGGFRADTQYF
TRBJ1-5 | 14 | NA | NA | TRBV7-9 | TGTGCCAGCAGCTTAGGCGGGGGCGGGCAGCCCCAGCATTTT | CASSLGGGGQPQHF
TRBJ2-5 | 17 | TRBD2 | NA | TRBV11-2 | TGTGCCAGCAGCTTAGCCCCTCTGACTCTAGCGGAAGAGACCCAGTACTTC | CASSLAPLTLAEETQYF
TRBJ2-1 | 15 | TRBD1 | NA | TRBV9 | TGTGCCAGCAGCGTAGAGGGACAGGGGACTAGGGAGCAGTTCTTC | CASSVEGQGTREQFF
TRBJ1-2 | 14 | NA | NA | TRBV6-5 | TGTGCCAGCAGTTACTCCCGTGGGCCCTATGGCTACACCTTC | CASSYSRGPYGYTF